The following is a TCR beta chain sequence with its context. These data belong to a study of human T cells and chemical hapten exposure. Study background: Alopecia areata, totalis and universalis patients, mostly female, were included.

Individual cDNA molecules (in the library) carried attached unique molecular identifiers. TCRdb re-analysed the RACE reads in MiXCR, keeping a single row per CDR3 protein. Of 79,000 or so distinct CDR3 sequences listed, about 31% are singletons. Documented time point: patch test 1, 2 weeks after DPC sensitization. The treatment: therapeutic diphenylcyclopropenone sensitization with weekly scalp DPC. Specimen: whole blood, collected in connection with sensitization to the hapten diphenylcyclopropenone (DPC). This receptor was taken from a middle-aged man with alopecia areata. Some clones in this sample may be carry-over from other donors' samples.

CDR3 region: CASSLGTGASTDTQYF. In DNA form, the CDR3 reads TGTGCCAGCAGCTTAGGGACAGGGGCAAGCACAGATACGCAGTATTTT. The chain has TRBV7-9 and TRBJ2-3; 9 bases fit TRBD1. CDR1 SEHNR and CDR2 FQNEAQ come from the germline V gene (reference sequence). The CDR3 is made up of 16 amino acids. V was pared by 1 base and J by 0 bases, with 2 bases of the junction left unmatched.